The 17 T cell receptor beta chains in this list originate from one sample, sequenced in a study of shared clonotypes between healthy human individuals. The naive CD8 subset, CD45RO-negative cells positively selected for CCR7, excluded terminally differentiated effector memory CD45RA+ cells. Some clones are missing from TCRdb's copy, which holds only in-frame ones; the method was immunoSEQ multiplex PCR. The sample lists hundreds of thousands of clones, about 96% seen once, with 0.11% in the top ten. Sequenced sample: naive CD8+ T cells sorted from blood. The source of these receptors is a woman aged 30 to 39 in good health.

This clone was counted between two and nine times. The CDR3 region has the DNA TGTGCCAGCAGCGCTGCACTAGCGGGGCAACTTTACGAGCAGTACTTC. This gives the protein CASSAALAGQLYEQYF. This chain connects TRBV2 to TRBJ2-7; 10 bases agree with TRBD2. The CDR3 runs 16 residues. Per germline, CDR1 SNHLY and CDR2 FYNNEI. V lost 6 bases and J lost 4; bases outside the gene matches: 12.

This sequence joins TRBV25-1 and TRBJ2-2; 9 nucleotides align to TRBD1. Germline CDR1 and CDR2: MGHDK and SYGVNS. V was clipped by 11 bases and J by 1 base; unmatched bases: 11. This CDR3 region has 16 residues. The CDR3 bases are TGTGCCGGGCGGGACAGGGAATTCAAGAACACCGGGGAGCTGTTTTTT. Protein sequence: CAGRDREFKNTGELFF.

Only one count was recorded for this clone. The chain joins TRBV19 to TRBJ1-5; TRBD1 matches 8 bases. The CDR3 is 14 residues long. The ends lost 6 bases at V and 6 bases at J; junction bases unmatched: 7. Germline V gene sequence: CDR1 LNHDA, CDR2 SQIVND (reference sequence). CDR3 DNA sequence: TGTGCCAGTAGCCAACCGGACAGGGCTCAGCCCCAGCATTTT. Its protein is CASSQPDRAQPQHF.

This sequence joins TRBV9 and TRBJ2-1, with 7 nucleotides matching TRBD2. V gave up 0 bases and J gave up 8 bases; unmatched junction bases: 17. Germline-derived CDR1 and CDR2 are SGDLS and YYNGEE. The CDR3 has 18 residues. In nucleotides, the CDR3 is TGTGCCAGCAGCGTAGGGCTTTTGGACTTAGCGGGTAACGATGAGCAGTTCTTC. Encoded protein: CASSVGLLDLAGNDEQFF.

The chain uses TRBV6-1 and TRBJ1-1; D unresolved. From germline, CDR1 is MNHNS and CDR2 SASEGT. CDR3 length equals 16 residues. Trimming left V 2 bases short and J 3 bases short, with 16 bases between. CDR3 DNA sequence: TGTGCCAGCAGTGAAAAGGTACGCTTCCTGGACACTGAAGCTTTCTTT. Translated, it gives CASSEKVRFLDTEAFF.

This chain connects TRBV27 to TRBJ1-1; TRBD1 aligns across 7 bases. With V trimmed by 6 bases and J by 0 bases, 1 base remained unmatched. Per germline, CDR1 MNHEY and CDR2 SMNVEV (reference sequence). The CDR3 is 13 amino acids. The CDR3 nucleotides are TGTGCCAGCAGGGGACAGTTGAACACTGAAGCTTTCTTT. It specifies CASRGQLNTEAFF.

The V and J genes are TRBV9 and TRBJ1-2; 7 nucleotides agree with TRBD1. CDR3 size: 15 residues. Germline V gene lookup returns CDR1 SGDLS and CDR2 YYNGEE. The J segment lost 2 bases and the V segment lost 3 bases, leaving 7 bases of the junction unmatched. In DNA, the CDR3 is TGTGCCAGCAGCGGCTATCGGACAGGCAACTATGGCTACACCTTC. It specifies CASSGYRTGNYGYTF. The variable domain in full, completed from reference TRBV9 and TRBJ1-2, reads DSGVTQTPKHLITATGQRVTLRCSPRSGDLSVYWYQQSLDQGLQFLIQYYNGEERAKGNILERFSAQQFPDLHSELNLSSLELGDSALYFCASSGYRTGNYGYTFGSGTRLTVV.

The chain links TRBV6-1 to TRBJ2-1, with TRBD2 matching over 8 bases. CDR1 is MNHNS and CDR2 is SASEGT in the germline V gene. This CDR3 is 14 amino acids long. J gave up 9 bases and V 10 bases, and 14 bases lay outside the gene matches. The DNA for the CDR3 is TGTGCCACCGTCCTAGCGGGTGGTTGGGGTGAGCAGTTCTTC. This encodes CATVLAGGWGEQFF.

The gene calls are TRBV7-9 and TRBJ2-3; TRBD2 agrees at 9 bases. CDR1 SEHNR and CDR2 FQNEAQ come from the germline V gene (reference sequence). CDR3 size: 16 residues. Trimming cost V 8 bases and J 2 bases; bases outside gene matches: 11. CDR3 DNA sequence: TGTGCCAGCTCATCAGAGTCTAGCGGGGTCACAGATACGCAGTATTTT. Translation gives CASSSESSGVTDTQYF.

This chain connects TRBV29-1 to TRBJ2-7; D perhaps matches TRBD2 (7 bases). Germline V gene lookup returns CDR1 SQVTM and CDR2 ANQGSEA. The CDR3 sequence is 13 residues long. V lost 4 bases and J 4 bases, leaving 14 bases between the germline ends. CDR3 region: CSVAGGRIYEQYF. In nucleotides, the CDR3 is TGCAGCGTTGCGGGGGGCCGGATTTACGAGCAGTACTTC.

Of note for this clone: One end of the junction does not line up with germline, which may come from a read error. The chain recombines TRBV27 with TRBJ2-7; D is perhaps TRBD1 or TRBD2 (5 bases each). The germline V gene encodes CDR1 MNHEY and CDR2 SMNVEV (reference sequence). This CDR3 has 15 residues. DNA for the CDR3: TGTGCCAGCAGTCTATCGAGGGGCTTCACCTACGAGCAGTACTTC. Translating gives CASSLSRGFTYEQYF.

The V and J genes are TRBV9 and TRBJ1-2, with 8 bases that match TRBD1. This CDR3 spans 18 amino acids. The germline CDR1 and CDR2 sequences are SGDLS and YYNGEE. After removal of 5 bases from V and 4 bases from J, the junction contained 19 bases not matched to a gene. The CDR3 DNA is TGTGCCAGCAGTCCCACCCCGGGGCAGGGGGCCCTTGGCTATGGCTACACCTTC. Residues: CASSPTPGQGALGYGYTF.

Written as DNA, the CDR3 is TGTGCCAGCAGCTCCGGGACAGGGGGCCACCAGCCCCAGCATTTT. Its translation is CASSSGTGGHQPQHF. The rearrangement joins TRBV7-8 to TRBJ1-5, with 12 positions matching TRBD1. Germline V gene sequence: CDR1 SGHVS, CDR2 FQNEAQ. The CDR3 consists of 15 residues. The trim removed 4 bases at V and 7 bases at J, leaving 5 bases unmatched.

The chain uses TRBV13 and TRBJ2-1; a possible D gene is TRBD1 (6 bases). This CDR3 contains 13 residues. CDR1 is PRHDT, CDR2 FYEKMQ, per germline (reference sequence). Trimming left V 4 bases short and J 7 bases short, with 11 bases between. CDR3 in amino acids: CASSSTGTNEQFF. The CDR3 DNA is TGTGCCAGCAGCTCAACTGGGACAAATGAGCAGTTCTTC. The whole variable domain, remainder taken from reference TRBV13 and TRBJ2-1, is AAGVIQSPRHLIKEKRETATLKCYPIPRHDTVYWYQQGPGQDPQFLISFYEKMQSDKGSIPDRFSAQQFSDYHSELNMSSLELGDSALYFCASSSTGTNEQFFGPGTRLTVL.

CDR3: CASRRKAGVWETQYF. In DNA, the CDR3 is TGTGCCAGCCGTAGGAAGGCGGGAGTATGGGAGACCCAGTACTTC. V is TRBV27 and J is TRBJ2-5, with TRBD2 matching 7 bases. This CDR3 is 15 amino acids long. The germline V gene has CDR1 MNHEY and CDR2 SMNVEV (reference sequence). V lost 8 bases to trimming and J lost 5 bases; unmatched junction nucleotides: 14.

The rearrangement uses TRBV6-1 and TRBJ1-1; D possibly corresponds to TRBD1 (6 bases). The germline gives CDR1 MNHNS, CDR2 SASEGT. The CDR3 is 13 amino acids. The germline V and J ends were trimmed by 10 bases and 0 bases, with 12 bases remaining between them. The chain's CDR3 is CATDQGLNTEAFF. For the CDR3, the DNA is TGTGCCACAGATCAGGGGCTGAACACTGAAGCTTTCTTT.

DNA of the CDR3: TGTGCCAGCAGTTTATATAGGAGCGGGAGGGCGGGGAATGAGCAGTTCTTC. Amino acid sequence: CASSLYRSGRAGNEQFF. The chain recombines TRBV9 with TRBJ2-1, with TRBD2 identical over 10 bases. Germline V gene sequence: CDR1 SGDLS, CDR2 YYNGEE. The junction had 15 bases not matched to a gene; V was cut back by 5 bases and J by 7 bases. The CDR3 is 17 amino acids. Full variable domain (remainder filled in from reference TRBV9 and TRBJ2-1): DSGVTQTPKHLITATGQRVTLRCSPRSGDLSVYWYQQSLDQGLQFLIQYYNGEERAKGNILERFSAQQFPDLHSELNLSSLELGDSALYFCASSLYRSGRAGNEQFFGPGTRLTVL.